The T cell receptor (beta chain) described here comes from a study of T cell changes during pregnancy in multiple sclerosis. Sequencing was performed with immunoSEQ multiplex PCR; in TCRdb, only in-frame clones are kept and a portion is missing. The sample carries fewer than 80,000 clones, around 94% recorded once. Trimming took 2 bases from V and 15 from J; bases not matched to a gene: 11. The V gene's germline CDR1 is SNHLY and CDR2 FYNNEI. This CDR3 has 15 residues. The sequencing here drew on CD4+ T cells from peripheral blood mononuclear cells, taken after pregnancy. The sequence was obtained from a female donor with multiple sclerosis, enrolled in a pregnancy study. V is TRBV2 and J is TRBJ2-1; the match to TRBD2 covers 12 bases. CDR3 loop: CASSESASGRAWRFF. The CDR3 coding sequence is TGTGCCAGCAGTGAATCGGCTAGCGGGAGGGCCTGGCGGTTCTTC.